The entry below gives a single TCR beta chain sequence along with its context. The antigen is unknown. Positive CCR7 selection of CD45RO-negative cells yielded the naive CD8 cells, and terminally differentiated effector memory CD45RA+ cells were excluded. The assay used deep level. Some clones are missing from TCRdb's copy, which holds only in-frame ones; the method was immunoSEQ multiplex PCR. The repertoire includes around 2,100,000 clones, roughly 94% of them detected once, and roughly 1% sits in the top ten. The data were obtained in a study of shared clonotypes between healthy human individuals. Study-wide context: Donor composition was two women and three men, aged 18 to 49.

Study findings and constraints: In general, naive subsets displayed greater estimated richness than memory subsets did.

The CDR3 sequence is 14 residues long. CDR1 GTSNPN and CDR2 SVGIG come from the germline V gene (reference sequence). Losses at the gene ends were 7 bases for V and 3 bases for J; bases not matched to a gene: 8. The chain carries TRBV30 and TRBJ2-3; 9 nucleotides agree with TRBD2. Material for sequencing was naive CD8+ T cells sorted from blood. This receptor was taken from a man younger than 30 in good health. The CDR3 spells CAFQLAGGTDTQYF. The CDR3 DNA reads as TGTGCCTTCCAACTAGCGGGTGGGACAGATACGCAGTATTTT.